These 26 T cell receptor beta chains were all obtained from the same sample, sequenced in a study of blood T cells in healthy people across ages. The authors ran a second PCR of roughly 7 to 11 cycles using a sample-barcoded 5' primer and a J-beta primer mix. One entry per CDR3 protein, called by TCRdb with MiXCR from the 5' RACE reads. The data contain about 1,400,000 distinct CDR3 sequences, approximately 38% of them seen just once; the ten biggest clones take up 7.9%. The source material was blood. The receptors shown here come from a woman aged 18-35 years in good health.

The chain employs TRBV24-1 and TRBJ2-3; D gene ambiguous. The CDR3 consists of 11 residues. Trimming stripped 9 bases from V and 3 bases from J, with 6 bases between. Germline V gene sequence: CDR1 KGHDR, CDR2 SFDVKD. CDR3 coding DNA: TGTGCCACCGAGCGTACAGATACGCAGTATTTT. Its translation: CATERTDTQYF.

The J gene is TRBJ1-5, the V gene TRBV12-3 or TRBV12-4; tentative D call: TRBD1 (5 bases). V was cut by 4 bases and J by 14 bases, with 15 bases left in between. This CDR3 comprises 12 residues. The CDR3: CASSSPGTREHF. CDR3 nucleotides: TGTGCCAGCAGTTCACCCGGGACCCGGGAGCATTTT.

The chain couples TRBV30 to TRBJ1-1; 7 bases map to TRBD1. The germline gives CDR1 GTSNPN, CDR2 SVGIG (reference sequence). CDR3 length: 14 residues. The J segment lost 2 bases and the V segment lost 1 base, leaving 4 bases of the junction unmatched. CDR3 sequence reads: CAWSGQGPNTEAFF. Written as DNA, the CDR3 is TGTGCCTGGAGTGGACAGGGCCCTAACACTGAAGCTTTCTTT.

This clonotype occurred a few times. This rearrangement joins TRBV3-1 to TRBJ2-2; D call uncertain. The CDR3 consists of 13 residues. Trimming pared 1 base from V and 9 bases from J, leaving 9 bases between. CDR1 is LGHDT and CDR2 is YNNKEL in the germline V gene (reference sequence). The CDR3, as DNA: TGTGCCAGCAGCCAAGGCCCCGGACGGGAGCTGTTTTTT. Its translation is CASSQGPGRELFF.

This chain connects TRBV27 to TRBJ2-2, with D maybe TRBD1 (6 bases). This CDR3 region has 18 residues. Germline V gene sequence: CDR1 MNHEY, CDR2 SMNVEV (reference sequence). The V gene lost 1 base and the J gene lost 4 bases, with 19 bases spanning the gap. The CDR3 region is CASSLLIQGSGSTGELFF. The CDR3 nucleotides are TGTGCCAGCAGTTTATTAATACAGGGATCTGGGTCCACCGGGGAGCTGTTTTTT.

This clonotype was counted between two and nine times. J is TRBJ2-3 and V is TRBV9, with 8 bases lining up with TRBD2. The CDR3 has 17 amino acids. After removal of 0 bases from V and 3 bases from J, the junction contained 9 bases not matched to a gene. CDR1 and CDR2 (germline): SGDLS, YYNGEE. The CDR3 coding sequence is TGTGCCAGCAGCGTAGGGAGAGCGGGAGCAGGGACAGATACGCAGTATTTT. The encoded protein is CASSVGRAGAGTDTQYF.

This chain uses TRBV20-1 with TRBJ1-5, with TRBD1 matching over 10 bases. Germline assignment: CDR1 DFQATT and CDR2 SNEGSKA (reference sequence). There are 15 residues in the CDR3. J was trimmed by 1 base and V by 3 bases; bases with no gene match: 3. The CDR3 region is CSARGTGDSNQPQHF. The CDR3 nucleotides are TGCAGTGCTAGGGGGACAGGGGACAGCAATCAGCCCCAGCATTTT.

The CDR3, as DNA: TGTGCCAGCAGCCAGCCGGGGATAAGGACAGGGGTCGACGAGCAGTACTTC. It codes for CASSQPGIRTGVDEQYF. The rearrangement uses TRBV7-8 and TRBJ2-7; 9 bases match TRBD1. The CDR3 totals 17 residues. Germline V gene sequence: CDR1 SGHVS, CDR2 FQNEAQ. Trimming took 5 bases from V and 5 from J; bases not matched to a gene: 16. The full variable domain, rest sourced from reference TRBV7-8 and TRBJ2-7, is GAGVSQSPRYKVAKRGQDVALRCDPISGHVSLFWYQQALGQGPEFLTYFQNEAQLDKSGLPSDRFFAERPEGSVSTLKIQRTQQEDSAVYLCASSQPGIRTGVDEQYFGPGTRLTVT.

The V and J genes are TRBV7-8 and TRBJ2-7, with a weak D call TRBD1 (6 bases). Germline lookup yields CDR1 SGHVS and CDR2 FQNEAQ. The CDR3 contains 13 residues. Trimming left V 5 bases short and J 6 bases short, with 14 bases between. In DNA, the CDR3 is TGTGCCAGCAGCGTACCTAACAGGGCCGAGCAGTACTTC. Translation: CASSVPNRAEQYF.

The CDR3 protein is CSATAQLAGIYNEQFF. Here the CDR3 DNA reads TGCAGTGCAACCGCCCAACTAGCGGGGATCTACAATGAGCAGTTCTTC. The rearrangement links TRBV20-1 to TRBJ2-1; TRBD2 matches 10 bases. After removal of 6 bases from V and 3 bases from J, the junction contained 11 bases not matched to a gene. This CDR3 has 16 amino acids. Germline CDR1 DFQATT, CDR2 SNEGSKA (reference sequence).

This clonotype was observed a handful of times. The chain links TRBV15 to TRBJ1-5, with D perhaps TRBD1 (6 bases). Germline V gene data show CDR1 as LNHNV and CDR2 as YYDKDF (reference sequence). The CDR3 extends over 13 amino acids. The V and J ends lost 1 base and 7 bases respectively, with 8 bases between them. The CDR3 sequence is CATSRVRGQPQHF. CDR3 nucleotides: TGTGCCACCAGCAGAGTCAGGGGCCAGCCCCAGCATTTT. The complete variable domain, with remaining parts taken from reference TRBV15 and TRBJ1-5, reads DAMVIQNPRYQVTQFGKPVTLSCSQTLNHNVMYWYQQKSSQAPKLLFHYYDKDFNNEADTPDNFQSRRPNTSFCFLDIRSPGLGDTAMYLCATSRVRGQPQHFGDGTRLSIL.

This chain links TRBV20-1 with TRBJ1-2; D possibly corresponds to TRBD1 (6 bases). The ends were cut back, 1 base at V and 4 bases at J, with 10 bases in the middle. Germline-derived CDR1 and CDR2 are DFQATT and SNEGSKA (reference sequence). This CDR3 comprises 13 residues. The DNA of the CDR3 is TGCAGTGCTAGAGTGGGGGCGGGCTATGGCTACACCTTC. Amino acids: CSARVGAGYGYTF.

The V and J genes are TRBV12-3 or TRBV12-4 and TRBJ2-1; D not resolved. There are 13 residues in the CDR3. Between the trimmed V and J ends, which lost 6 bases and 8 bases, there was a span of 14 bases. CDR3 residues: CASRITSGYEQFF. The CDR3 nucleotides read TGTGCCAGCAGAATAACTTCCGGCTATGAGCAGTTCTTC.

The chain carries TRBV10-3 and TRBJ2-3; weak D call: TRBD2 (6 bases). This CDR3 contains 14 residues. Germline CDR1 reads ENHRY; CDR2 reads SYGVKD. V was trimmed by 3 bases and J by 3 bases, leaving 10 bases between them. CDR3 sequence (DNA): TGTGCCATCAGTGACGGGGGACGGACAGATACGCAGTATTTT. This translates into CAISDGGRTDTQYF.

This clonotype was found a few times. The gene calls are TRBV11-1 and TRBJ2-7, with a possible D match to TRBD1 (5 bases). The length of the CDR3 is 15 residues. Germline CDR1 and CDR2: SGHAT and FQDESV (reference sequence). The V end lost 6 bases, the J end lost 3 bases, and 18 bases lay between the germline ends. DNA of the CDR3: TGTGCCAGCAGACCCGGAAGGGGTTCTGACTACGAGCAGTACTTC. Translated, it gives CASRPGRGSDYEQYF.

This chain links TRBV6-5 with TRBJ2-2; unclear D gene. V lost 6 bases and J 4 bases, leaving 18 bases between the germline ends. The CDR3 consists of 16 residues. CDR1 MNHEY and CDR2 SVGAGI come from the germline V gene. CDR3 sequence: CASRNDASRPTGELFF. In DNA, the CDR3 is TGTGCCAGCAGAAACGACGCGTCTCGGCCCACCGGGGAGCTGTTTTTT.

This clonotype was picked up one time. The CDR3 DNA sequence: TGTGCCAGCAGCTTAGGATCTAGCGGGAGCAGCGCCTACGAGCAGTACTTC. Translating gives CASSLGSSGSSAYEQYF. This sequence joins TRBV7-2 and TRBJ2-4; 10 bases map to TRBD2. The J call may be wrong; the DNA end is better matched by TRBJ2-7. From germline, CDR1 is SGHTA and CDR2 FQGNSA. The CDR3 is 17 residues long.

In this sample, this clonotype turned up a few times. CDR3 sequence (DNA): TGTGCCAGCAGCCGGGTTGGAGTTGGTACAGATACGCAGTATTTT. Translation: CASSRVGVGTDTQYF. The rearrangement links TRBV3-1 to TRBJ2-3; unclear D gene. The CDR3 runs to 15 residues. Trimming left V 4 bases short and J 3 bases short, with 14 bases between. CDR1 is LGHDT, CDR2 YNNKEL, per germline (reference sequence).

V usage is TRBV5-1 and J usage is TRBJ2-7; D call uncertain. Germline loops: CDR1 SGHRS, CDR2 YFSETQ. V lost 4 bases, J lost 7 bases, and 15 bases lay in between. This CDR3 is built from 13 residues. The CDR3 DNA follows: TGCGCCAGCAGCCCCACACGAGGTGGGGAGCAGTACTTC. Translated: CASSPTRGGEQYF.

The chain couples TRBV3-1 to TRBJ2-7, with TRBD2 identical over 8 bases. Germline CDR1 LGHDT, CDR2 YNNKEL (reference sequence). CDR3 length: 13 amino acids. Trimming removed 4 bases from V and 7 bases from J; junction bases left unmatched: 6. The DNA for the CDR3 is TGTGCCAGCAGCCGCGGTACGGGAGGGGAGCAGTACTTC. Encoded protein: CASSRGTGGEQYF.

The genes are TRBV27 and TRBJ1-5; TRBD1 is a possible D gene (6 bases). The V gene's germline CDR1 is MNHEY and CDR2 SMNVEV (reference sequence). With 6 bases removed from V and 4 bases from J, the gap between germline ends came to 19 bases. The CDR3 runs 16 residues. The CDR3 loop reads CASSPTGAPLNQPQHF. The CDR3 region has the DNA TGTGCCAGCAGCCCAACGGGGGCACCACTAAATCAGCCCCAGCATTTT.

This clonotype was seen once. An end of the junction differs from the germline gene, which may be a read error. The rearrangement links TRBV7-2 to TRBJ2-7; TRBD2 aligns across 11 bases. The CDR3 has 17 amino acids. Germline lookup yields CDR1 SGHTA and CDR2 FQGNSA. CDR3 residues: CANSFGTSGSGTYEQYF. CDR3 nucleotide sequence: TGTGCCAACAGCTTCGGTACTAGCGGGAGTGGAACCTACGAGCAGTACTTC.

The V gene is TRBV4-1, the J gene TRBJ2-3; 8 nucleotides line up with TRBD2. This CDR3 region has 16 residues. The ends lost 1 base at V and 0 bases at J; junction bases unmatched: 3. Germline assignment: CDR1 MGHRA and CDR2 YSYEKL. CDR3: CASSQGPSGSTDTQYF. The DNA for the CDR3 is TGCGCCAGCAGCCAAGGACCTAGCGGGAGCACAGATACGCAGTATTTT.

In this sample, this clonotype turned up a few times. V is TRBV4-2 and J is TRBJ1-4, with D perhaps TRBD1 (6 bases). The germline V gene encodes CDR1 LGHNA and CDR2 YNFKEQ. The CDR3 is 14 amino acids. V lost 6 bases and J lost 5, with 13 bases in between. The CDR3 DNA follows: TGTGCCAGCAGTCTCGACAGGACAAATGAAAAACTGTTTTTT. Encoded protein: CASSLDRTNEKLFF.

The chain uses TRBV18 and TRBJ2-5; tentatively, D is TRBD1 or TRBD2 (5 bases each). V lost 4 bases and J 2 bases, leaving 14 bases between the germline ends. Per the germline V gene, CDR1 is KGHSH and CDR2 is LQKENI. The CDR3 contains 15 residues. CDR3 DNA sequence: TGTGCCAGCTCACGCCCCGGGACGGAACAAGAGACCCAGTACTTC. Amino acids: CASSRPGTEQETQYF.

Comments on this clonotype: One junction end does not reproduce the germline sequence, and a read error may be involved. The V gene is TRBV7-2, the J gene TRBJ2-1; a possible D gene is TRBD1 (5 bases). Germline CDR1 SGHTA, CDR2 FQGNSA. The CDR3 totals 14 residues. DNA for the CDR3: TGTGTCAGCATAAGGGGTAACTCCTACAATGAGCAGTTCTTC. Its translation: CVSIRGNSYNEQFF.